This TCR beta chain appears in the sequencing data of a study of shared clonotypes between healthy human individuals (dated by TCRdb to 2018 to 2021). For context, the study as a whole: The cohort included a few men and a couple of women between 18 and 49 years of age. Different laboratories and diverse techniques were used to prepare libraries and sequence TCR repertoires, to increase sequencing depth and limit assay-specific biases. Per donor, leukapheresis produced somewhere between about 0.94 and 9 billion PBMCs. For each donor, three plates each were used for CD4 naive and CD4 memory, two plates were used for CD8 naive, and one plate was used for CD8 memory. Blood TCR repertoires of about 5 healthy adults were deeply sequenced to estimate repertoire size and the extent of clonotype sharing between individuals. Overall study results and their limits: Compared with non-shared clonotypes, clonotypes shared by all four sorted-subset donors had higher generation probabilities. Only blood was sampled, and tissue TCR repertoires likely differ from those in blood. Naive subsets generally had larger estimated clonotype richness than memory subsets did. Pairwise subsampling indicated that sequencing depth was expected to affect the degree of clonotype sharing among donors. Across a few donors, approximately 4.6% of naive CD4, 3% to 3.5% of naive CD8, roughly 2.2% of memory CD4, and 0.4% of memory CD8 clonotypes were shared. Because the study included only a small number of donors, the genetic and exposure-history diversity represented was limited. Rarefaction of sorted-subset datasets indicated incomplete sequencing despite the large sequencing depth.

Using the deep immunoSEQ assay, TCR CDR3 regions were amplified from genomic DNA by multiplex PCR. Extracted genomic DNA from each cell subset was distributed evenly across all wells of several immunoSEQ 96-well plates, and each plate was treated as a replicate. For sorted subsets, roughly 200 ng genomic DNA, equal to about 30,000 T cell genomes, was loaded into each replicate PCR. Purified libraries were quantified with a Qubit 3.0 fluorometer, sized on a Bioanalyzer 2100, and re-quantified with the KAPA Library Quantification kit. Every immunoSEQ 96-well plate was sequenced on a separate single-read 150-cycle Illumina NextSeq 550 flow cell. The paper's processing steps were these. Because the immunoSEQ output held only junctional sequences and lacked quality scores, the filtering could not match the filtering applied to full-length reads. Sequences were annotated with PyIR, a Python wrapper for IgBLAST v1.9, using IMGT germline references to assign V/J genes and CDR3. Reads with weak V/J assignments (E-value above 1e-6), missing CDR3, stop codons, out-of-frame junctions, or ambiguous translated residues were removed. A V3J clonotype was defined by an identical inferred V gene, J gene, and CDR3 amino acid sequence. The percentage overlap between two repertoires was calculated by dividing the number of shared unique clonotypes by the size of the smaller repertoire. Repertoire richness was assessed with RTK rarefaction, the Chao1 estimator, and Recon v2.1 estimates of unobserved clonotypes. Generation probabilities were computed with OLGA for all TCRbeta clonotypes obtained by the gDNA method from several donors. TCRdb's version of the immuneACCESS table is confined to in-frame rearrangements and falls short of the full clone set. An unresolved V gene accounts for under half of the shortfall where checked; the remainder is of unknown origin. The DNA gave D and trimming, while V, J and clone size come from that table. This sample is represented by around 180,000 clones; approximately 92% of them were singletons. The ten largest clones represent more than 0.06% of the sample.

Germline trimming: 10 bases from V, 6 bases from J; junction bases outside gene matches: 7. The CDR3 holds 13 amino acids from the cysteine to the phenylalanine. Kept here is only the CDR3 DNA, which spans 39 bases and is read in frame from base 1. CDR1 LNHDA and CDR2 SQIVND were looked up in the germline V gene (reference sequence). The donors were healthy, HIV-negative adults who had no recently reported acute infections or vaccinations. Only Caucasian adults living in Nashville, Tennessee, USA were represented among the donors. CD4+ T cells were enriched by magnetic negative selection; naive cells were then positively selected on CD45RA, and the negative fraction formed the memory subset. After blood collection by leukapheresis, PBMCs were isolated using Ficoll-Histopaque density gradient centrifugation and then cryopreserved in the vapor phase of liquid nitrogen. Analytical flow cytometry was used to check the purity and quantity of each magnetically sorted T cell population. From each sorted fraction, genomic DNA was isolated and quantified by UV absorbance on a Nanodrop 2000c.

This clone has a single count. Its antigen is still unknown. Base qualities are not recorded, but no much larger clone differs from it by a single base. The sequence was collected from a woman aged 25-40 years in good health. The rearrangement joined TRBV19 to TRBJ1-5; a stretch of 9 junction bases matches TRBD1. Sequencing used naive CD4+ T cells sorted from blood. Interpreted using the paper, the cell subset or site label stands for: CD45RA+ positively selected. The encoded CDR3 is CATIDRGGQPQHF. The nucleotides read TGTGCCACTATCGACAGGGGGGGTCAGCCCCAGCATTTT.